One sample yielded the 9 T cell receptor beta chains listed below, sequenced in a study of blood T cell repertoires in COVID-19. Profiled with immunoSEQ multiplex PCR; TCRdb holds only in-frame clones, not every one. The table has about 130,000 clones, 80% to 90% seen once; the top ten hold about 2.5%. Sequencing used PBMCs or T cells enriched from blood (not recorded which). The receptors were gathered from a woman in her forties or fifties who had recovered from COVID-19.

The CDR3, as DNA: TGCGCCAGCAGCCTGACAGGGGGCGGGTTGTGGAATGAGCAGTTCTTC. Its translation: CASSLTGGGLWNEQFF. The gene calls are TRBV5-1 and TRBJ2-1, with TRBD1 matching over 10 bases. Losses at the gene ends were 4 bases for V and 7 bases for J; bases not matched to a gene: 11. Germline CDR1 reads SGHRS; CDR2 reads YFSETQ. The CDR3 sequence is 16 residues long.

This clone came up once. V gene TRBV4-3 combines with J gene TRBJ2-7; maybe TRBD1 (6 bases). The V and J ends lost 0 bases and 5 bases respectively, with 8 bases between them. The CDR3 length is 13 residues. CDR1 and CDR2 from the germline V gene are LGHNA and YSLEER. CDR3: CASSQDRGNEQYF. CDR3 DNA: TGCGCCAGCAGCCAAGACAGGGGCAACGAGCAGTACTTC.

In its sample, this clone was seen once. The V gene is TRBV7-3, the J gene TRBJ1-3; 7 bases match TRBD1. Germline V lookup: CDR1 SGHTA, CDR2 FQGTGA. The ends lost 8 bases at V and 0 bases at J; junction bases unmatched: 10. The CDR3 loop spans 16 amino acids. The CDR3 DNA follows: TGTGCCAGCTCACTAGGGGGCCCCAGCTCTGGAAACACCATATATTTT. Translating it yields CASSLGGPSSGNTIYF.

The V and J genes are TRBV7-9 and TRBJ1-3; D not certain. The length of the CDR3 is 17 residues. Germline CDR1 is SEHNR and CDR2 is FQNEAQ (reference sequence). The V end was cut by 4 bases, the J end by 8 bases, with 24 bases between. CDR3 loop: CASSYWATGYSEDTIYF. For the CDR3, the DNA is TGTGCCAGCAGCTATTGGGCCACGGGGTATTCTGAGGACACCATATATTTT.

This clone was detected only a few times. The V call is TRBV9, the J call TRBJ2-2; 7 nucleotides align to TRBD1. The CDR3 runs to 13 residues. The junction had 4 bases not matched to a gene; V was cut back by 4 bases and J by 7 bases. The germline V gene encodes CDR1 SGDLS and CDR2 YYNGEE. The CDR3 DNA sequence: TGTGCCAGCAGCCAGACAGGGATCGGGGAGCTGTTTTTT. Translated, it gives CASSQTGIGELFF.

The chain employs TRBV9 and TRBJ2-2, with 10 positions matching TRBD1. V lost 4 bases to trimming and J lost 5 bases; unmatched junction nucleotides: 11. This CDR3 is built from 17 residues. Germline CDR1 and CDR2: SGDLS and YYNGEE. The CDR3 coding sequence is TGTGCCAGCAGCCCGCCCCCGGGACAGGGGTCTACCGGGGAGCTGTTTTTT. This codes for CASSPPPGQGSTGELFF.

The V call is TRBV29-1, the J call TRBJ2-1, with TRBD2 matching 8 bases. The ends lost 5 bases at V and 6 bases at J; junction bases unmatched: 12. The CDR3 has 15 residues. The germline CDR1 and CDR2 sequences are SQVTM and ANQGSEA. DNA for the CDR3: TGCAGCGTTTACGGGGGACTAGATGGGGGCAATGAGCAGTTCTTC. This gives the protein CSVYGGLDGGNEQFF.

Here the CDR3 reads CASSNTYEQYF. The CDR3 coding sequence is TGTGCCAGCAGCAATACCTACGAGCAGTACTTC. The chain has TRBV11-3 and TRBJ2-7, with unresolved D. This CDR3 comprises 11 residues. V was shortened by 5 bases and J by 2 bases, with 4 bases between the two germline ends. Germline CDR1 reads SGHNT; CDR2 reads YENEEA.

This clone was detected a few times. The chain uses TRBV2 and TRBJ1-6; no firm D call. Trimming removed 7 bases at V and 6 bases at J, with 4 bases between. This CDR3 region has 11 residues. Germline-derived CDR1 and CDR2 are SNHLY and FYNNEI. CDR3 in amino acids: CASTSNSPLHF. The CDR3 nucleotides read TGTGCCAGCACTTCTAATTCACCCCTCCACTTT.